The 20 T cell receptor beta chains below were found in one sample sequenced in a study of blood T cell repertoires in COVID-19. The data were produced by immunoSEQ multiplex PCR, yet TCRdb's version contains in-frame clones alone and is incomplete. The data show about 240,000 clones, roughly 83% seen once. The sequenced sample consisted of peripheral blood. The receptors come from a woman of 80 years or more with acute or convalescent COVID-19.

This clone has only a few counts. The CDR3 nucleotides are TGTGCCAGCAATAGGCTAGCGGGGGGCAATGAGCAGTTCTTC. Its protein product is CASNRLAGGNEQFF. The chain links TRBV27 to TRBJ2-1; TRBD2 aligns across 11 bases. In germline, CDR1 is MNHEY, CDR2 SMNVEV (reference sequence). Trimming cost V 7 bases and J 6 bases; bases outside gene matches: 5. The CDR3 consists of 14 residues.

The chain carries TRBV5-6 and TRBJ2-5; TRBD2 matches at 8 bases. This CDR3 spans 16 amino acids. Germline CDR1 SGHDT, CDR2 YYEEEE. V shed 0 bases, J shed 5 bases, and the junction held 9 bases outside the gene matches. CDR3: CASSLAEAGGMETQYF. DNA of the CDR3: TGTGCCAGCAGCTTGGCTGAGGCGGGGGGCATGGAGACCCAGTACTTC.

The chain uses TRBV4-2 and TRBJ2-1, with 11 bases lining up with TRBD2. V dropped 2 bases and J dropped 6; count of bases not matched to a gene: 12. Germline CDR1 LGHNA, CDR2 YNFKEQ. The CDR3 consists of 18 residues. The chain's CDR3 is CASSQLPSTSGGGNEQFF. CDR3 nucleotides: TGTGCCAGCAGCCAACTACCTTCCACTAGCGGGGGAGGCAATGAGCAGTTCTTC.

The chain recombines TRBV19 with TRBJ1-3; D remains unclear. The CDR3 covers 15 residues. The germline V gene encodes CDR1 LNHDA and CDR2 SQIVND (reference sequence). With 3 bases removed from V and 0 bases from J, the gap between germline ends came to 9 bases. The CDR3 coding sequence is TGTGCCAGTAGTATGGTAGCTCACTCTGGAAACACCATATATTTT. Protein product: CASSMVAHSGNTIYF.

This chain connects TRBV19 to TRBJ2-2; no clear D gene. This CDR3 spans 16 amino acids. Trimming removed 5 bases at V and 5 bases at J, with 18 bases between. Per germline, CDR1 LNHDA and CDR2 SQIVND (reference sequence). The CDR3 DNA follows: TGTGCCAGTAGTTCCCAGAGATACGGCAGGACCGGGGAGCTGTTTTTT. The encoded protein is CASSSQRYGRTGELFF.

This chain joins TRBV18 and TRBJ2-3; 7 positions match TRBD2. CDR3 size: 15 residues. The V segment lost 2 bases and the J segment 6 bases; nucleotides outside the gene matches: 8. Germline CDR1 is KGHSH and CDR2 is LQKENI. The CDR3 here is CASSPKSGTLDTQYF. For the CDR3, the DNA is TGTGCCAGCTCACCAAAAAGCGGGACTCTGGATACGCAGTATTTT.

As concerns this clone: Other DNA sequences within the sample encode an identical CDR3. This sequence joins TRBV7-9 and TRBJ1-4; 7 bases match TRBD1. Germline CDR1 SEHNR, CDR2 FQNEAQ (reference sequence). V lost 1 base and J lost 7; bases outside the gene matches: 3. The CDR3 is made up of 14 amino acids. CDR3 in amino acids: CASSLGQGSEKLFF. The CDR3 region has the DNA TGTGCCAGCAGCTTAGGACAGGGAAGTGAAAAACTGTTTTTT.

V usage is TRBV19 and J usage is TRBJ1-1, with 8 nucleotides matching TRBD1. This CDR3 spans 13 amino acids. V lost 6 bases, J lost 4 bases, and 4 bases stayed unmatched. The germline gives CDR1 LNHDA, CDR2 SQIVND (reference sequence). CDR3 sequence: CASSNRGVTEAFF. CDR3 DNA sequence: TGTGCCAGTAGCAACAGGGGGGTCACTGAAGCTTTCTTT.

This clone was recorded only once. The chain has TRBV19 and TRBJ1-1; no clear D. Trimming removed 0 bases at V and 3 bases at J, with 11 bases between. CDR1 is LNHDA, CDR2 SQIVND, per germline (reference sequence). This CDR3 has 15 residues. DNA for the CDR3: TGTGCCAGTAGTATAGATGAGGGCCTCCACACTGAAGCTTTCTTT. Its translation: CASSIDEGLHTEAFF.

V and J are TRBV29-1 and TRBJ1-2; 7 bases line up with TRBD1. There are 12 residues in the CDR3. Germline V gene lookup returns CDR1 SQVTM and CDR2 ANQGSEA. V lost 4 bases, J lost 2 bases, and 1 base stayed unmatched. The CDR3 spells CSVGDSNYGYTF. The CDR3 bases are TGCAGCGTTGGGGACAGCAACTATGGCTACACCTTC.

V and J are TRBV3-1 (or the pseudogene TRBV3-2) and TRBJ2-5; 7 bases map to TRBD2. The CDR3 runs 14 residues. The germline CDR1 and CDR2 sequences are LGHDT and YNNKEL (reference sequence). Trimming cost V 3 bases and J 5 bases; bases outside gene matches: 6. The CDR3 DNA is TGTGCCAGCAGCCACAGCGGGGCCCGGGAGACCCAGTACTTC. Encoded protein: CASSHSGARETQYF.

This rearrangement joins TRBV5-4 to TRBJ2-1; the match to TRBD1 covers 9 bases. CDR1 is SGHNT, CDR2 YYREEE, per germline (reference sequence). After removal of 3 bases from V and 8 bases from J, the junction contained 9 bases not matched to a gene. The CDR3 extends over 15 amino acids. Written as DNA, the CDR3 is TGTGCCAGCAGCTGGGACTTACAGGGGGCGCATGAGCAGTTCTTC. Encoded protein: CASSWDLQGAHEQFF.

CDR3 nucleotides: TGTGCCAGCAGCGCCTTGGGGAGGGCCAGCACAGATACGCAGTATTTT. It specifies CASSALGRASTDTQYF. The chain combines TRBV7-3 with TRBJ2-3; the match to TRBD2 covers 7 bases. Germline V gives CDR1 SGHTA, CDR2 FQGTGA. Germline trimming cut 5 bases from V and 0 bases from J; bases unmatched to any gene: 8. CDR3 length equals 16 residues.

The gene calls are TRBV2 and TRBJ1-2; a weak D match, TRBD1 (6 bases). CDR3 size: 14 residues. Trimming removed 6 bases from V and 4 bases from J, with 15 bases in between. Germline CDR1 and CDR2: SNHLY and FYNNEI. The DNA of the CDR3 is TGTGCCAGCAGCCCAGGACAGATGGTCTATGGCTACACCTTC. Translating gives CASSPGQMVYGYTF. The full variable domain, rest sourced from reference TRBV2 and TRBJ1-2, is EPEVTQTPSHQVTQMGQEVILRCVPISNHLYFYWYRQILGQKVEFLVSFYNNEISEKSEIFDDQFSVERPDGSNFTLKIRSTKLEDSAMYFCASSPGQMVYGYTFGSGTRLTVV.

The chain uses TRBV5-1 and TRBJ2-3; a weak D match, TRBD2 (6 bases). Trimming stripped 4 bases from V and 6 bases from J, with 18 bases between. The CDR3 contains 15 residues. Germline V lookup: CDR1 SGHRS, CDR2 YFSETQ. The CDR3 DNA is TGCGCCAGCAGCCCCCCGGGACTTGGGTCTGATACGCAGTATTTT. Protein: CASSPPGLGSDTQYF.

The chain uses TRBV18 and TRBJ1-4, with 9 bases fitting TRBD1. The CDR3 is 18 residues long. V gave up 2 bases and J gave up 1 base; unmatched junction bases: 8. Germline V gene data show CDR1 as KGHSH and CDR2 as LQKENI. The CDR3 nucleotides are TGTGCCAGCTCACCAACCGGGACAGGGTCGGAAACTAATGAAAAACTGTTTTTT. Amino acids: CASSPTGTGSETNEKLFF.

This chain connects TRBV15 to TRBJ2-7; 11 positions agree with TRBD1. The CDR3 runs to 14 residues. The junction had 7 bases not matched to a gene; V was cut back by 8 bases and J by 4 bases. CDR1 is LNHNV, CDR2 YYDKDF, per germline (reference sequence). As DNA, the CDR3 is TGTGCCACCCGAAGGACAGGGGGCTATTACGAGCAGTACTTC. Its translation is CATRRTGGYYEQYF.

The chain links TRBV5-8 to TRBJ2-2, with 12 bases aligning to TRBD2. The CDR3 has 20 residues. The trim removed 1 base at V and 0 bases at J, leaving 10 bases unmatched. Germline values: CDR1 SGHTS, CDR2 YDEGEE. DNA for the CDR3: TGTGCCAGCAGCTTGTTGTCTAGCGGGGGGGCCCTATCGAACACCGGGGAGCTGTTTTTT. The encoded protein is CASSLLSSGGALSNTGELFF.

This chain links TRBV20-1 with TRBJ1-1; D is uncertain. Trimming took 3 bases from V and 0 from J, leaving 8 bases between them. Germline CDR1 reads DFQATT; CDR2 reads SNEGSKA (reference sequence). The length of the CDR3 is 13 residues. For the CDR3, the DNA is TGCAGTGCTAGTTCCCCCATGAACACTGAAGCTTTCTTT. It translates to CSASSPMNTEAFF.

The rearrangement joins TRBV30 to TRBJ2-7; tentatively, D is TRBD1 (6 bases). The V end was cut by 0 bases, the J end by 2 bases, with 8 bases between. The CDR3 is 13 residues long. The germline CDR1 and CDR2 sequences are GTSNPN and SVGIG (reference sequence). In nucleotides, the CDR3 is TGTGCCTGGAGTGTAGACAGGACCTACGAGCAGTACTTC. Protein: CAWSVDRTYEQYF.